This passage covers 13 T cell receptor beta chains from one sample sequenced in a study of T cell responses to AZD1222 COVID-19 vaccine. The protocol was immunoSEQ multiplex PCR, while the TCRdb copy is restricted to in-frame clones and leaves out a portion. The sample lists some 100,000 clones; around 90% were seen once. Sequencing was performed on peripheral blood, taken 28 days after the second AZD1222 dose. Receptor source: an adult who received the AZD1222 COVID-19 vaccine.

The chain recombines TRBV11-2 with TRBJ1-1, with a possible D match to TRBD1 (5 bases). V lost 6 bases, J lost 0 bases, and 14 bases lay in between. Germline CDR1 SGHAT, CDR2 FQNNGV. The CDR3 contains 15 residues. For the CDR3, the DNA is TGTGCCAGCAGTATAGAAGGGACGGTGAACACTGAAGCTTTCTTT. Protein product: CASSIEGTVNTEAFF. The variable domain in full, completed from reference TRBV11-2 and TRBJ1-1, reads EAGVAQSPRYKIIEKRQSVAFWCNPISGHATLYWYQQILGQGPKLLIQFQNNGVVDDSQLPKDRFSAERLKGVDSTLKIQPAKLEDSAVYLCASSIEGTVNTEAFFGQGTRLTVV.

This rearrangement joins TRBV7-2 to TRBJ1-3, with D unresolved. Per germline, CDR1 SGHTA and CDR2 FQGNSA. The length of the CDR3 is 12 residues. V lost 5 bases and J 4 bases, leaving 6 bases between the germline ends. CDR3 amino acids: CASSPRGNTIYF. The CDR3 coding sequence is TGTGCCAGCAGCCCACGAGGAAACACCATATATTTT.

The chain joins TRBV19 to TRBJ2-4; TRBD2 aligns across 14 bases. Germline V gene lookup returns CDR1 LNHDA and CDR2 SQIVND (reference sequence). This CDR3 comprises 19 residues. The trim removed 0 bases at V and 2 bases at J, leaving 6 bases unmatched. The CDR3 bases are TGTGCCAGTAGTATAGATGGGACTAGCGGGGGTGGAACCAAAAACATTCAGTACTTC. It specifies CASSIDGTSGGGTKNIQYF.

This clone was seen only once. The chain has TRBV2 and TRBJ1-5; the D gene is possibly TRBD1 (5 bases). The CDR3 consists of 14 residues. Trimming removed 4 bases from V and 2 bases from J, with 9 bases in between. The germline V gene encodes CDR1 SNHLY and CDR2 FYNNEI. The CDR3 loop is CASSARDRNQPQHF. As DNA, the CDR3 is TGTGCCAGCAGTGCCAGGGACCGCAATCAGCCCCAGCATTTT.

Only one count was recorded for this clone. This chain joins TRBV9 and TRBJ2-7, with 9 bases aligning to TRBD1. The CDR3 is made up of 15 amino acids. The J segment lost 2 bases and the V segment lost 2 bases, leaving 5 bases of the junction unmatched. The germline gives CDR1 SGDLS, CDR2 YYNGEE. CDR3 loop: CASSVGRQGAYEQYF. The CDR3 DNA follows: TGTGCCAGCAGCGTGGGGCGACAGGGGGCCTACGAGCAGTACTTC.

This chain connects TRBV12-1 to TRBJ2-5; the tabulated D call, TRBD2, remains unverified against the DNA. TRBV12-1 is a listed pseudogene. The CDR3 is 19 amino acids. CDR3 region: CASSAQPTSGPAGGETQYF. CDR3 coding DNA: TGTGCCAGCAGCGCCCAGCCTACTAGCGGACCCGCAGGGGGGGAGACCCAGTACTTC.

V is TRBV19 and J is TRBJ1-1; no reliable D call. This CDR3 spans 15 amino acids. The V gene lost 5 bases and the J gene lost 3 bases, with 16 bases spanning the gap. The V gene's germline CDR1 is LNHDA and CDR2 SQIVND (reference sequence). CDR3 nucleotides: TGTGCCAGTAGTCTAACACCGGTCTGGGACACTGAAGCTTTCTTT. Encoded protein: CASSLTPVWDTEAFF. The full variable domain, with the rest looked up from reference TRBV19 and TRBJ1-1, is DGGITQSPKYLFRKEGQNVTLSCEQNLNHDAMYWYRQDPGQGLRLIYYSQIVNDFQKGDIAEGYSVSREKKESFPLTVTSAQKNPTAFYLCASSLTPVWDTEAFFGQGTRLTVV.

The V gene is TRBV30, the J gene TRBJ2-3; tentative D call: TRBD2 (6 bases). Trimming took off 0 bases at V and 6 bases at J, with 16 bases between the two ends. This CDR3 has 15 residues. The germline V gene has CDR1 GTSNPN and CDR2 SVGIG (reference sequence). CDR3 DNA sequence: TGTGCCTGGAGTGTAGTGGCGGGGAAATGGGATACGCAGTATTTT. Protein sequence: CAWSVVAGKWDTQYF.

V and J are TRBV6-5 and TRBJ1-5, with 7 bases that match TRBD1. CDR1 and CDR2 from the germline V gene are MNHEY and SVGAGI. Germline trimming cut 8 bases from V and 4 bases from J; bases unmatched to any gene: 2. The CDR3 sequence is 12 residues long. In nucleotides, the CDR3 is TGTGCCAGCGGGACAGCAAATCAGCCCCAGCATTTT. The encoded protein is CASGTANQPQHF.

This chain links TRBV13 with TRBJ2-3; possible D gene TRBD2, 6 bases. Germline-derived CDR1 and CDR2 are PRHDT and FYEKMQ (reference sequence). CDR3 length equals 15 residues. Trimming took off 2 bases at V and 0 bases at J, with 9 bases between the two ends. The CDR3 reads CASSLMRGSTDTQYF. The CDR3 DNA reads as TGTGCCAGCAGCTTAATGCGGGGCAGCACAGATACGCAGTATTTT.

The chain employs TRBV4-3 and TRBJ1-5, with D hard to call. CDR3 length: 13 amino acids. The V end was cut by 3 bases, the J end by 6 bases, with 9 bases between. Per germline, CDR1 LGHNA and CDR2 YSLEER. CDR3 region: CASSQVLGQPQHF. Here the CDR3 DNA reads TGCGCCAGCAGCCAGGTTTTAGGTCAGCCCCAGCATTTT.

This chain connects TRBV18 to TRBJ2-7; TRBD1 agrees at 10 bases. The CDR3 has 14 residues. Germline CDR1 reads KGHSH; CDR2 reads LQKENI. Trimming cost V 2 bases and J 3 bases; bases outside gene matches: 1. CDR3 residues: CASSPGQGVYEQYF. CDR3 coding DNA: TGTGCCAGCTCACCAGGACAGGGGGTCTACGAGCAGTACTTC.

The chain couples TRBV14 to TRBJ1-5; D call uncertain. The CDR3 runs to 19 residues. The V end was cut by 4 bases, the J end by 0 bases, with 22 bases between. Germline-derived CDR1 and CDR2 are SGHDN and FVKESK. This chain's CDR3 is CASSRLDSRPHNSNQPQHF. In DNA, the CDR3 is TGTGCCAGCAGCCGCCTTGATTCGCGACCACACAATAGCAATCAGCCCCAGCATTTT.